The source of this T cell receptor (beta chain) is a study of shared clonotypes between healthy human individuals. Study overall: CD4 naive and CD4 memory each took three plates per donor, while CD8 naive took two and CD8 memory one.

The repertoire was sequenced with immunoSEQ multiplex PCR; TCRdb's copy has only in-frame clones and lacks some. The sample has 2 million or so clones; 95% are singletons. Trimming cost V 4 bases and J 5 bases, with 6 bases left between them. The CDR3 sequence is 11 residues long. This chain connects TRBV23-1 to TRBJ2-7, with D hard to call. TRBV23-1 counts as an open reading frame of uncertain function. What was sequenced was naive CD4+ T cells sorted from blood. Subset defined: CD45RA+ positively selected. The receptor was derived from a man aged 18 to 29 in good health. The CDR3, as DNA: TGCGCCAGCAGTCCAAAGGACGAGCAGTACTTC. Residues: CASSPKDEQYF.